The following is a TCR beta chain sequence with its context. The target antigen is unknown. The data derive from a study of shared clonotypes between healthy human individuals. In germline, CDR1 is SGHRS, CDR2 YFSETQ. This CDR3 has 13 residues. Trimming pared 5 bases from V and 4 bases from J, leaving 11 bases between. Nashville, Tennessee was home to all donors, who were Caucasian adults. Sequenced by immunoSEQ multiplex PCR; TCRdb stores in-frame clones only, minus some. The sample contains hundreds of thousands of clones, less than 98% of which appear only once. Study outcomes and limitations: Naive subsets tended to show greater estimated richness than memory subsets.

Sequenced material: naive CD4+ T cells sorted from blood. Documented subset: CD45RA+ positively selected. The rearrangement uses TRBV5-1 and TRBJ2-3; D is ambiguous. The clonotype comes from a woman aged 30 to 39 in good health. The CDR3 loop is CASRPAPPDTQYF. The CDR3 DNA reads TGCGCCAGCAGACCCGCACCACCAGATACGCAGTATTTT.